The 18 T cell receptor beta chains below were found in one sample sequenced in a study of blood T cell repertoires in COVID-19. This table comes from immunoSEQ multiplex PCR, and its TCRdb copy is limited to in-frame clones, with some not included. The table records around 430,000 clones, about 91% of them present only once. Sequencing input: peripheral blood. These receptor sequences come from a woman in her forties or fifties with COVID-19, enrolled during active disease.

The rearrangement links TRBV19 to TRBJ1-1; 8 bases are shared with TRBD1. The V segment lost 8 bases and the J segment 4 bases; nucleotides outside the gene matches: 9. CDR3 size: 14 residues. Germline CDR1 is LNHDA and CDR2 is SQIVND (reference sequence). Written as DNA, the CDR3 is TGTGCCAGTTTGCCCGGACAGGGAATCACTGAAGCTTTCTTT. Its protein is CASLPGQGITEAFF.

The chain recombines TRBV19 with TRBJ2-7, with D tentatively TRBD1 (6 bases). The CDR3 consists of 14 residues. Germline lookup yields CDR1 LNHDA and CDR2 SQIVND (reference sequence). With 3 bases removed from V and 1 base from J, the gap between germline ends came to 10 bases. The chain's CDR3 is CASSIPGVSYEQYF. The CDR3 DNA follows: TGTGCCAGTAGTATCCCAGGGGTATCCTACGAGCAGTACTTC.

This clone was observed a few times. CDR3 DNA: TGTGCCAGCAGCTTAGGCCCGCGGGCGGATGGCTACACCTTC. Protein product: CASSLGPRADGYTF. The gene calls are TRBV7-8 and TRBJ1-2; D unclear. This CDR3 has 14 amino acids. Trimming cost V 1 base and J 6 bases, with 12 bases left between them. The germline V gene encodes CDR1 SGHVS and CDR2 FQNEAQ.

In DNA form, the CDR3 reads TGCGCCAGCAGGCCAACGCGAGGGGGGGACCACAATGAGCAGTTCTTC. As protein: CASRPTRGGDHNEQFF. The chain joins TRBV23-1 to TRBJ2-1; perhaps TRBD2 as D (7 bases). TRBV23-1 is treated as an ORF (open reading frame) with a function not yet certain. V was cut by 6 bases and J by 5 bases, with 20 bases left in between. This CDR3 region has 16 residues.

This clone was found a few times. This sequence joins TRBV19 and TRBJ1-1, with D unclear. Germline loops: CDR1 LNHDA, CDR2 SQIVND (reference sequence). Trimming stripped 6 bases from V and 5 bases from J, with 13 bases between. The CDR3 totals 13 residues. The DNA for the CDR3 is TGTGCCAGTAGACGGGGATCGGGGACTGAAGCTTTCTTT. Residues: CASRRGSGTEAFF.

CDR3 residues: CASSPEGGVGTEAFF. The CDR3 nucleotides read TGCGCCAGCAGCCCCGAGGGAGGGGTGGGCACTGAAGCTTTCTTT. The chain links TRBV4-1 to TRBJ1-1; perhaps TRBD1 as D (5 bases). Trimming shortened V by 4 bases and J by 4 bases, and 16 bases separated the two germline ends. Germline loops: CDR1 MGHRA, CDR2 YSYEKL. CDR3 length: 15 amino acids.

This clone showed up just once. J is TRBJ1-2 and V is TRBV6-5, with 8 bases aligning to TRBD1. The germline gives CDR1 MNHEY, CDR2 SVGAGI. The V segment lost 11 bases and the J segment 0 bases; nucleotides outside the gene matches: 5. This CDR3 is 13 amino acids long. The CDR3 region has the DNA TGTGCCGGCGGACAGGGAGCTAACTATGGCTACACCTTC. This codes for CAGGQGANYGYTF.

V usage is TRBV7-9 and J usage is TRBJ2-3; D may be TRBD2 (7 bases). V lost 6 bases to trimming and J lost 2 bases, with 12 bases between them. CDR1 and CDR2 from the germline V gene are SEHNR and FQNEAQ (reference sequence). This CDR3 has 14 amino acids. The CDR3 nucleotides read TGTGCCAGCAGGAGAGGGGGGGTCACAGATACGCAGTATTTT. As protein: CASRRGGVTDTQYF.

This chain joins TRBV20-1 and TRBJ2-1; 8 bases align to TRBD2. The CDR3 sequence is 15 residues long. Germline lookup yields CDR1 DFQATT and CDR2 SNEGSKA (reference sequence). J lost 3 bases, V lost 3 bases, and 7 bases had no gene match. CDR3: CSASQSGGRYNEQFF. Here the CDR3 DNA reads TGCAGTGCTAGTCAAAGCGGGGGCCGCTACAATGAGCAGTTCTTC.

The V and J genes are TRBV6-5 and TRBJ1-1, with D unclear. The CDR3 totals 13 residues. From germline, CDR1 is MNHEY and CDR2 SVGAGI. V gave up 2 bases and J gave up 1 base, with 5 bases separating them. Here the CDR3 DNA reads TGTGCCAGCAGTTACGCGTGGAACACTGAAGCTTTCTTT. This codes for CASSYAWNTEAFF.

The rearrangement links TRBV9 to TRBJ2-7; 9 bases fit TRBD2. Losses at the gene ends were 0 bases for V and 2 bases for J; bases not matched to a gene: 6. This CDR3 is 16 amino acids long. Looked up from germline, CDR1 is SGDLS and CDR2 is YYNGEE. The CDR3: CASSVGLERGAYEQYF. In nucleotides, the CDR3 is TGTGCCAGCAGCGTAGGATTGGAGCGGGGGGCCTACGAGCAGTACTTC.

The chain has TRBV7-6 and TRBJ2-7, with 7 positions matching TRBD1. Per the germline V gene, CDR1 is SGHVS and CDR2 is FNYEAQ. The CDR3 runs to 14 residues. The J segment lost 5 bases and the V segment lost 4 bases, leaving 8 bases of the junction unmatched. Here the CDR3 reads CASSSRQGTHEQYF. The CDR3 DNA reads TGTGCCAGCAGCTCTCGACAGGGCACCCACGAGCAGTACTTC.

This chain uses TRBV19 with TRBJ1-1; D gene ambiguous. Trimming removed 5 bases at V and 2 bases at J, with 12 bases between. CDR3 length: 14 residues. The germline V gene has CDR1 LNHDA and CDR2 SQIVND (reference sequence). In DNA, the CDR3 is TGTGCCAGTAGTGAGGCGGCAGCCAACACTGAAGCTTTCTTT. It translates to CASSEAAANTEAFF.

The CDR3 region is CASASYTDTQYF. CDR3 sequence (DNA): TGTGCCAGCGCAAGCTACACAGATACGCAGTATTTT. The chain carries TRBV25-1 and TRBJ2-3; D is ambiguous. The V gene lost 8 bases and the J gene lost 2 bases, with 8 bases spanning the gap. Germline assignment: CDR1 MGHDK and CDR2 SYGVNS. This CDR3 spans 12 amino acids. Full variable domain (remainder filled in from reference TRBV25-1 and TRBJ2-3): EADIYQTPRYLVIGTGKKITLECSQTMGHDKMYWYQQDPGMELHLIHYSYGVNSTEKGDLSSESTVSRIRTEHFPLTLESARPSHTSQYLCASASYTDTQYFGPGTRLTVL.

The chain employs TRBV15 and TRBJ1-2, with D possibly being TRBD1 (6 bases). The germline V gene encodes CDR1 LNHNV and CDR2 YYDKDF (reference sequence). Trimming left V 0 bases short and J 6 bases short, with 17 bases between. This CDR3 region has 16 residues. CDR3 DNA: TGTGCCACCAGCAGAGATCTTGGTGGGGGGGCGAATGGCTACACCTTC. Translated, it gives CATSRDLGGGANGYTF.

This sequence joins TRBV10-2 and TRBJ2-7; 8 bases fit TRBD2. The V gene end was trimmed by 2 bases and the J gene end by 4 bases; junction bases not matched to a gene: 4. Per the germline V gene, CDR1 is WSHSY and CDR2 is SAAADI. The CDR3 contains 14 residues. The CDR3 reads CASSETSGLYEQYF. The CDR3 DNA reads as TGCGCCAGCAGTGAGACTAGCGGATTATACGAGCAGTACTTC.

This clone occurred once. V is TRBV2 and J is TRBJ2-2; 9 bases fit TRBD2. The germline CDR1 and CDR2 sequences are SNHLY and FYNNEI. J gave up 6 bases and V 10 bases, and 9 bases lay outside the gene matches. The CDR3 sequence is 14 residues long. Here the CDR3 DNA reads TGTGCCACCAGACTTAGCGGGGGAGCCGGGGAGCTGTTTTTT. Translated, it gives CATRLSGGAGELFF.

The table lists this clone with a few counts. V usage is TRBV27 and J usage is TRBJ1-5; 7 bases match TRBD1. With 6 bases clipped from V and 5 bases from J, the junction kept 13 bases outside the gene matches. Germline values: CDR1 MNHEY, CDR2 SMNVEV (reference sequence). This CDR3 has 16 residues. This chain's CDR3 is CASRPLRDRGYQPQHF. The CDR3 DNA is TGTGCCAGCAGGCCATTACGGGACAGAGGCTATCAGCCCCAGCATTTT.